The clone carrying this T cell receptor (beta chain) has at least ten counts. Antigen unknown. This entry belongs to a study of blood T cells in healthy people across ages. It was with a sample-barcoded 5' primer and a J-beta primer mix that a second PCR of about 6 to 12 cycles was run. TCRdb used MiXCR to reprocess the 5' RACE reads, holding one entry per CDR3 protein. The sample lists 650,000 to 1,000,000 distinct CDR3 sequences, 35% to 40% seen once, with 10% to 15% in the top ten. General study results and limits: Naive CD4+ cell counts and diversity both ran higher in long-lived than in aged donors. The unknown donor CMV status may have confounded expanded clonotype changes.

CDR1 and CDR2 (germline): MNHEY, SVGAGI. The V gene lost 6 bases and the J gene lost 8 bases, with 23 bases spanning the gap. CDR3 length: 16 residues. The sequencing sample was made of blood. The chain is built from TRBV6-5 and TRBJ2-1, with no clear D. This TCR was recovered from a man aged 18 to 29 in good health. In nucleotides, the CDR3 is TGTGCCAGCAGAAACGGTCGGCCTCAGTCTGGGGATGAGCAGTTCTTC. The encoded protein is CASRNGRPQSGDEQFF.